This T cell receptor (beta chain) appears in the sequencing data of a study of beta chain features in type 1 diabetes. Findings of the study overall: Shorter TCRB CDR3s, moderately but significantly so, marked every one of the four CD4+ subsets in Type 1 diabetes patients. PCR might pick shorter templates more often, in the same way for patients and controls. Small HLA sub-analyses could not settle whether HLA shapes TCRB rearrangement. VDJ junctions from type 1 diabetes patients carried fewer insertions and larger deletions.

Expressed TCRB transcripts were sequenced, since all the RNA that had been isolated was reverse transcribed. The repertoire was sequenced with immunoSEQ multiplex PCR; TCRdb's copy has only in-frame clones and lacks some. The sample has nearly 700,000 clones; around 15% are singletons. About this clone: Its antigen remains unknown.

The sequenced sample was naive CD4+ T cells from blood. This receptor was taken from a man in his late teens or twenties with type 1 diabetes.

CDR3 region: CASTPPGMGGYGYTF. CDR3 nucleotide sequence: TGTGCCAGCACGCCCCCCGGCATGGGAGGGTATGGCTACACCTTC. This chain uses TRBV9 with TRBJ1-2, with D unresolved. Per germline, CDR1 SGDLS and CDR2 YYNGEE. V lost 6 bases, J lost 5 bases, and 20 bases lay in between. This CDR3 is 15 amino acids long.